This passage covers 16 T cell receptor beta chains from one sample sequenced in a study of blood T cell repertoires in COVID-19. The table came from immunoSEQ multiplex PCR; TCRdb's copy has only in-frame clones and leaves some out. The sample holds over 150,000 clones, around 80% seen once. The sample comprised PBMCs or T cells enriched from blood (not recorded which). Receptors originate from a woman in her forties or fifties who had recovered from COVID-19.

This clone has a count of ten or more. The chain is built from TRBV4-1 and TRBJ1-5; D is possibly TRBD1 (6 bases). The CDR3 covers 16 residues. Per germline, CDR1 MGHRA and CDR2 YSYEKL. V lost 2 bases to trimming and J lost 4 bases, with 15 bases between them. The CDR3 DNA reads as TGCGCCAGCAGCCAATACGTCGGACAGATAAATCAGCCCCAGCATTTT. Translated: CASSQYVGQINQPQHF.

The chain employs TRBV19 and TRBJ1-2; 10 nucleotides align to TRBD1. CDR1 and CDR2 (germline): LNHDA, SQIVND (reference sequence). V dropped 4 bases and J dropped 3; count of bases not matched to a gene: 8. The CDR3 spans 16 residues. CDR3 nucleotides: TGTGCCAGTAGTAAAGTTCCCGGGACAGGGGACTATGGCTACACCTTC. Translated, it gives CASSKVPGTGDYGYTF.

The rearrangement joins TRBV16 to TRBJ1-6, with no clear D. V was pared by 2 bases and J by 5 bases, with 7 bases between. Germline CDR1 reads KGHSY; CDR2 reads FQNENV. CDR3 length: 14 residues. Here the CDR3 reads CASSQNTHNSPLHF. The CDR3 nucleotides are TGTGCCAGCAGCCAAAACACCCATAATTCACCCCTCCACTTT. Full variable domain (outside the CDR3, taken from reference TRBV16 and TRBJ1-6): GEEVAQTPKHLVRGEGQKAKLYCAPIKGHSYVFWYQQVLKNEFKFLISFQNENVFDETGMPKERFSAKCLPNSPCSLEIQATKLEDSAVYFCASSQNTHNSPLHFGNGTRLTVT.

V and J are TRBV6-2 or TRBV6-3 and TRBJ1-5; a weak D match, TRBD1 (5 bases). V lost 0 bases to trimming and J lost 6 bases, with 12 bases between them. The CDR3 consists of 15 residues. The V gene's germline CDR1 is MNHEY and CDR2 SVGEGT. Written as DNA, the CDR3 is TGTGCCAGCAGTTACTCGATTACGGGGGGTCAGCCCCAGCATTTT. It is translated as CASSYSITGGQPQHF.

The gene calls are TRBV19 and TRBJ2-5; 7 bases match TRBD2. V lost 3 bases and J lost 5; bases outside the gene matches: 15. CDR1 and CDR2 (germline): LNHDA, SQIVND (reference sequence). This CDR3 is 17 amino acids long. The CDR3 bases are TGTGCCAGTAGTATCTCAGCGGGAATTACCTCCGGGGAGACCCAGTACTTC. This encodes CASSISAGITSGETQYF. Full variable domain (remainder filled in from reference TRBV19 and TRBJ2-5): DGGITQSPKYLFRKEGQNVTLSCEQNLNHDAMYWYRQDPGQGLRLIYYSQIVNDFQKGDIAEGYSVSREKKESFPLTVTSAQKNPTAFYLCASSISAGITSGETQYFGPGTRLLVL.

The rearrangement links TRBV2 to TRBJ2-7, with 10 nucleotides matching TRBD2. The CDR3 is 14 residues long. V dropped 7 bases and J dropped 4; count of bases not matched to a gene: 7. CDR1 is SNHLY and CDR2 is FYNNEI in the germline V gene. Here the CDR3 reads CASMTASGSYEQYF. CDR3 coding DNA: TGTGCCAGCATGACGGCTAGCGGGAGTTACGAGCAGTACTTC.

The CDR3 spells CASGRAGASYEQYF. The CDR3 nucleotides are TGTGCCAGCGGTAGGGCAGGGGCGTCTTACGAGCAGTACTTC. The chain uses TRBV6-5 and TRBJ2-7; D is possibly TRBD1 (6 bases). This CDR3 region has 14 residues. V dropped 8 bases and J dropped 4 bases, with 18 bases sitting between them. Germline V lookup: CDR1 MNHEY, CDR2 SVGAGI.

The chain has TRBV28 and TRBJ1-1; no clear D. The V and J ends lost 8 bases and 5 bases respectively, with 12 bases between them. There are 12 residues in the CDR3. Germline CDR1 is MDHEN and CDR2 is SYDVKM. The CDR3 bases are TGTGCCAGCTATAGTGGAGGTACTGAAGCTTTCTTT. Translating it yields CASYSGGTEAFF.

The chain uses TRBV11-2 and TRBJ2-5, with TRBD2 matching 11 bases. The CDR3 runs to 16 residues. Trimming cost V 1 base and J 4 bases; bases outside gene matches: 5. The germline gives CDR1 SGHAT, CDR2 FQNNGV. The CDR3 here is CASSLGDSGRVETQYF. DNA for the CDR3: TGTGCCAGCAGCTTAGGAGATAGCGGGAGGGTAGAGACCCAGTACTTC.

The chain links TRBV3-1 (or the pseudogene TRBV3-2) to TRBJ1-4; D is ambiguous. This CDR3 has 13 residues. The V gene lost 0 bases and the J gene lost 5 bases, with 4 bases spanning the gap. Germline V gene data show CDR1 as LGHDT and CDR2 as YNNKEL (reference sequence). CDR3 amino acids: CASSQESNEKLFF. The CDR3 DNA follows: TGTGCCAGCAGCCAAGAAAGCAATGAAAAACTGTTTTTT.

The chain employs TRBV28 and TRBJ1-3; TRBD1 is a possible D gene (6 bases). The CDR3 has 15 amino acids. The ends were cut back, 5 bases at V and 4 bases at J, with 15 bases in the middle. Per the germline V gene, CDR1 is MDHEN and CDR2 is SYDVKM. CDR3 nucleotide sequence: TGTGCCAGCAGTCTTGGGACAAAGCTGGGAAACACCATATATTTT. Protein: CASSLGTKLGNTIYF.

The CDR3 DNA reads as TGCGCCAGCAGCTTGTCGACAGGGCAGAACACTGAAGCTTTCTTT. Translation gives CASSLSTGQNTEAFF. The rearrangement joins TRBV5-1 to TRBJ1-1, with 7 nucleotides matching TRBD1. V lost 1 base, J lost 1 base, and 4 bases stayed unmatched. Germline CDR1 is SGHRS and CDR2 is YFSETQ. The CDR3 totals 15 residues.

The rearrangement uses TRBV19 and TRBJ1-2; 7 bases are a match to TRBD1. Germline assignment: CDR1 LNHDA and CDR2 SQIVND (reference sequence). The CDR3 has 13 residues. Trimming removed 6 bases from V and 4 bases from J; junction bases left unmatched: 5. The CDR3 sequence is CASRAGGSYGYTF. CDR3 coding DNA: TGTGCCAGTAGGGCAGGGGGAAGCTATGGCTACACCTTC.

This chain connects TRBV6-5 to TRBJ1-2; D is possibly TRBD1 (6 bases). This CDR3 has 13 amino acids. The germline gives CDR1 MNHEY, CDR2 SVGAGI. V lost 5 bases to trimming and J lost 8 bases, with 15 bases between them. CDR3 residues: CASSPWGLSGYTF. The CDR3 nucleotides read TGTGCCAGCAGTCCCTGGGGGCTCTCGGGCTACACCTTC.

The chain joins TRBV11-2 to TRBJ2-1, with D maybe TRBD1 (5 bases). Per the germline V gene, CDR1 is SGHAT and CDR2 is FQNNGV. The CDR3 is 14 residues long. Trimming stripped 5 bases from V and 5 bases from J, with 13 bases between. For the CDR3, the DNA is TGTGCCAGCAGCCCACAGGCCACCAACAATGAGCAGTTCTTC. It encodes CASSPQATNNEQFF.

CDR3 amino acids: CASSLGPISEYSYEQYF. CDR3 in DNA: TGCGCCAGCAGCTTGGGCCCTATTAGCGAATACTCCTACGAGCAGTACTTC. This chain joins TRBV5-1 and TRBJ2-7, with TRBD2 as a possible D gene (5 bases). CDR1 and CDR2 from the germline V gene are SGHRS and YFSETQ. CDR3 length: 17 amino acids. Trimming took 0 bases from V and 0 from J, leaving 16 bases between them.